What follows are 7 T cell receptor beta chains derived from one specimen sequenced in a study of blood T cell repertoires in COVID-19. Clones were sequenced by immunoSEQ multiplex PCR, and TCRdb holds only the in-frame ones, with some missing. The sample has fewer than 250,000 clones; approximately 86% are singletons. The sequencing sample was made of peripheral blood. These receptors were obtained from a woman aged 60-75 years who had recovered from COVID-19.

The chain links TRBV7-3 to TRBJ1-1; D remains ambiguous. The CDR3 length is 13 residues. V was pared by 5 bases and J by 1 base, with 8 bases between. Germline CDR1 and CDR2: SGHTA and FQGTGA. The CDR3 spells CASSPGGNTEAFF. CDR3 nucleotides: TGTGCCAGCAGCCCCGGAGGGAACACTGAAGCTTTCTTT.

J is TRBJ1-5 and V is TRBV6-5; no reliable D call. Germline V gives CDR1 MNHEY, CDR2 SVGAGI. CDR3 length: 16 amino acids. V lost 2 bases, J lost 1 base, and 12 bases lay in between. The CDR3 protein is CASSYRGGSSNQPQHF. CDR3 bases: TGTGCCAGCAGTTACAGAGGAGGGTCAAGCAATCAGCCCCAGCATTTT.

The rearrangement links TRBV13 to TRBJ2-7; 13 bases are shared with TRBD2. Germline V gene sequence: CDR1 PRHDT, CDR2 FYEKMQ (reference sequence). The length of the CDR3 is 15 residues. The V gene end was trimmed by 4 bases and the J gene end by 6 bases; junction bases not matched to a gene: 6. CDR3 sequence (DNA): TGTGCCAGCAGCTCACTAGCGGGGGGGCCGGGCGAGCAGTACTTC. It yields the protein CASSSLAGGPGEQYF.

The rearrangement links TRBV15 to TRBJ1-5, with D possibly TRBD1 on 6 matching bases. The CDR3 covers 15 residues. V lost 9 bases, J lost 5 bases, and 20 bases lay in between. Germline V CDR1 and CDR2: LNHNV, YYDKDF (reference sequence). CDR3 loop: CATTRRQGLDQPQHF. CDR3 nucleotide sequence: TGTGCCACGACCCGCCGGCAGGGGTTGGATCAGCCCCAGCATTTT.

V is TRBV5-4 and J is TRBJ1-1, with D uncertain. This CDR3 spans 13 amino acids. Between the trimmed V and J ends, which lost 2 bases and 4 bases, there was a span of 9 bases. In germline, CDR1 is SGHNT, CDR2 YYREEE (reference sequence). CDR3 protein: CASSFSGVTEAFF. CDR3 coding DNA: TGTGCCAGCAGCTTTTCCGGGGTCACTGAAGCTTTCTTT.

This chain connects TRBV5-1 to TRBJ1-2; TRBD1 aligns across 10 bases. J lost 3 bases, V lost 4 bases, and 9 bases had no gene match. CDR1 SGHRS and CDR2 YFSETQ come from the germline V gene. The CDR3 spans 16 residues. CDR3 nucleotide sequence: TGCGCCAGCAGCCCGCTACCGGGACAGGGGCACTATGGCTACACCTTC. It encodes CASSPLPGQGHYGYTF.

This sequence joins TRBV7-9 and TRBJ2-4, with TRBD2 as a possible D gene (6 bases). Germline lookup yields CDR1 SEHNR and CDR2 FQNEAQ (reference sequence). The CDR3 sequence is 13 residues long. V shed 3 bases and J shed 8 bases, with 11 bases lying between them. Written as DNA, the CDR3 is TGTGCCAGCAGCTTGGACGGAGGGGACATTCAGTACTTC. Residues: CASSLDGGDIQYF.